This T cell receptor (beta chain) was sequenced during a study of cytomegalovirus exposure and HLA in healthy donors. Amplification used 60 Vbeta primers and 13 Jbeta primers. TCRdb's table, derived via immunoSEQ multiplex PCR, lists solely in-frame clones and lacks some. The data contain fewer than 90,000 clones, roughly three quarters of them singletons. This clone was counted between two and nine times. This CDR3 has 14 amino acids. The ends were cut back, 1 base at V and 1 base at J, with 7 bases in the middle. Germline values: CDR1 SEHNR, CDR2 FQNEAQ (reference sequence). Sequencing was done on a sample of PBMCs. This chain connects TRBV7-9 to TRBJ1-1; no reliable D call. This TCR was recovered from a man aged 25-45 years in good health and CMV-seronegative. The chain's CDR3 is CASSLGFGNTEAFF. The CDR3 nucleotides read TGTGCCAGCAGCTTAGGGTTCGGGAACACTGAAGCTTTCTTT.